The rows below give T cell receptor beta chains drawn from one sample of a study of human T cells and chemical hapten exposure. TCRdb re-derived calls from the RACE reads in MiXCR, one entry per CDR3 protein. The sample yields more than 65,000 distinct CDR3 sequences, 7.5% to 9% seen once. Material: whole blood, obtained in connection with sensitization to the hapten diphenylcyclopropenone (DPC). All receptors come from a woman aged 25 to 39 with alopecia areata. Some clones in this sample may be carry-over from other donors' samples. CDR3s leave out the opening cysteine and the closing phenylalanine or tryptophan. A clone size is listed for some rows: how often the clone was seen (once, few, many), or a class if it is expanded.

ASSLRQGGDYEQY TRBJ2-7 few TRBV7-7
ASSGGAGNTIY TRBJ1-3 many TRBV4-2
AISDPVRSGGSLEQF TRBJ2-1 many TRBV10-3
SVKGQGNTEAF TRBJ1-1 few TRBV29-1
ASSLALEYEQY TRBJ2-7 . TRBV12-3/TRBV12-4
ASTPHSGTGNEKLF TRBJ1-4 many TRBV11-2
AWSIDRGYQPQH TRBJ1-5 few TRBV30
SAREGETEAF TRBJ1-1 many TRBV20-1
ASSYTGNTEAF TRBJ1-1 many TRBV12-3/TRBV12-4
ASSEEGHGYNSPLH TRBJ1-6 . TRBV2
ASRGGPKGNYGYT TRBJ1-2 many TRBV2
ASSNPPRQLGHNQPQH TRBJ1-5 many TRBV6-6
ASSEVQGLMNTEAF TRBJ1-1 few TRBV6-1
ASSFMGTQETQY TRBJ2-5 many TRBV7-9
ASSLPTVGYT TRBJ1-2 . TRBV7-2
SAPLTGANVLT TRBJ2-6 many TRBV20-1
SVGQFVNEQY TRBJ2-7 . TRBV29-1
AISESKEGLAGSTDTQY TRBJ2-3 many TRBV10-3
ASSLVPRSGYT TRBJ1-2 many TRBV10-2
SVEKGIGSGANVLT TRBJ2-6 . TRBV29-1
ASSYPWTHSNQPQH TRBJ1-5 many TRBV12-3/TRBV12-4
ASSPGTSGGHPASTDTQY TRBJ2-3 many TRBV9
ASSEVVKVGTADTQY TRBJ2-3 many TRBV2
ASSGDVWGEGEPQH TRBJ1-5 many TRBV2
SVEEDGGEETQY TRBJ2-5 many TRBV29-1
ASSISQRGGPYEQY TRBJ2-7 . TRBV19
ASSYSTSNRVTPLH TRBJ1-6 . TRBV6-5
ASSSQGGSTDTQY TRBJ2-3 . TRBV7-8
ASSLGTSGALSSYNEQF TRBJ2-1 many TRBV12-3/TRBV12-4
ASSVTGESYGYT TRBJ1-2 few TRBV5-1
ASSHSQITTYNEQF TRBJ2-1 many TRBV3-1
ASSPIAGGPNEQF TRBJ2-1 . TRBV2
ASRRGIGNTIY TRBJ1-3 . TRBV19
ASSPQGAGSYEQY TRBJ2-7 . TRBV5-1
ASSPLLAGSSDEQY TRBJ2-7 . TRBV18
SAREGSNQPQH TRBJ1-5 few TRBV20-1
SATDLNTEAF TRBJ1-1 many TRBV20-1
ASSKRGVGRGEKLF TRBJ1-4 . TRBV21-1
ASSYSTLAGYEQY TRBJ2-7 . TRBV6-5
ASSQTGQGNQPQH TRBJ1-5 few TRBV3-1
ASSFQGRSYEQY TRBJ2-7 few TRBV12-3/TRBV12-4
SASAWSATADQPQH TRBJ1-5 many TRBV20-1
ATTRDFLIADTQY TRBJ2-3 many TRBV2
ASSQDRHGYT TRBJ1-2 few TRBV14
ASSRGQSQETQY TRBJ2-5 many TRBV5-1
ASRQGEDQPQH TRBJ1-5 many TRBV6-5
ASTRYTGPDTQY TRBJ2-3 many TRBV7-8
ASSHQSYADTQY TRBJ2-3 many TRBV4-1
SARFRLAGGTDTQY TRBJ2-3 many TRBV20-1